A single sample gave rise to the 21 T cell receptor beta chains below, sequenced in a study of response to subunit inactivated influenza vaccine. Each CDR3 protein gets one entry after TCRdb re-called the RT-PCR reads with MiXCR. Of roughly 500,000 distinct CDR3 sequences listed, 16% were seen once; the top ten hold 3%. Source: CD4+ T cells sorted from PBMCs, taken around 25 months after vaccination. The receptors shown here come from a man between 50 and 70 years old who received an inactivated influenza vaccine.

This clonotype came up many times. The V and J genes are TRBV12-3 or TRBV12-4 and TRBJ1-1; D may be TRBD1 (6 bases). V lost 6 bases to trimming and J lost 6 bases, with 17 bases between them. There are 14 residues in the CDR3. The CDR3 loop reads CASRPDRSRAEAFF. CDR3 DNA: TGTGCCAGCAGGCCAGACAGGTCGAGGGCTGAAGCTTTCTTT.

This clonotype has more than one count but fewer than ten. The CDR3 spells CASRTGVLGDTQYF. The DNA of the CDR3 is TGTGCCAGCAGAACAGGGGTATTAGGGGATACGCAGTATTTT. The chain is built from TRBV6-1 and TRBJ2-3; TRBD1 matches at 7 bases. The CDR3 length is 14 residues. The V gene end was trimmed by 6 bases and the J gene end by 6 bases; junction bases not matched to a gene: 9. The germline gives CDR1 MNHNS, CDR2 SASEGT.

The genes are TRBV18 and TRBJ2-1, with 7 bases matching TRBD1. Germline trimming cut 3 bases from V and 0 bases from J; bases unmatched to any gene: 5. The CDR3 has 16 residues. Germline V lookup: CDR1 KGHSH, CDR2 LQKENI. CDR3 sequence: CASSPRGQVSYNEQFF. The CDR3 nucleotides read TGTGCCAGCTCACCCCGCGGACAGGTCTCCTACAATGAGCAGTTCTTC.

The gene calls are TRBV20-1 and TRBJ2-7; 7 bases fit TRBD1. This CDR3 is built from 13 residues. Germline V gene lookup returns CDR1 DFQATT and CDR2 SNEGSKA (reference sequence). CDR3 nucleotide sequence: TGCAGCCCCCGTCAGGGACAGTCCTACGAGCAGTACTTC. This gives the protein CSPRQGQSYEQYF.

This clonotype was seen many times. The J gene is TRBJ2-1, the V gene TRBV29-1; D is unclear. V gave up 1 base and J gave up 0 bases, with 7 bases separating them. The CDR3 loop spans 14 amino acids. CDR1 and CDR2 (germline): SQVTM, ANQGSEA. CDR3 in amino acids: CSVEGVYSYNEQFF. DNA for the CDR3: TGCAGCGTTGAAGGGGTGTACTCCTACAATGAGCAGTTCTTC.

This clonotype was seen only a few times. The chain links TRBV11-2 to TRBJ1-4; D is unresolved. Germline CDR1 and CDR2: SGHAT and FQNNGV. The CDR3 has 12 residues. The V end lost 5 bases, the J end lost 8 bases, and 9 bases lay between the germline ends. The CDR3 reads CASSHAGEKLFF. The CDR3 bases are TGTGCCAGCAGCCACGCGGGGGAAAAACTGTTTTTT.

CDR3 nucleotide sequence: TGTGCCAGCAGCGGCTGGTCCTCTGGAAACACCATATATTTT. Residues: CASSGWSSGNTIYF. The chain employs TRBV6-2 or TRBV6-3 and TRBJ1-3, with no clear D. This CDR3 is built from 14 residues. Between the trimmed V and J ends, which lost 6 bases and 0 bases, there was a span of 9 bases. Germline CDR1 is MNHEY and CDR2 is SVGEGT.

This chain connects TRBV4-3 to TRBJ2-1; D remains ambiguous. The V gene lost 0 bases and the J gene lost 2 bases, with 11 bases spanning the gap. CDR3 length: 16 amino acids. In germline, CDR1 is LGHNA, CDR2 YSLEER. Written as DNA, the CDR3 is TGCGCCAGCAGCCAAGAGGACGGCCTAACCTACAATGAGCAGTTCTTC. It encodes CASSQEDGLTYNEQFF.

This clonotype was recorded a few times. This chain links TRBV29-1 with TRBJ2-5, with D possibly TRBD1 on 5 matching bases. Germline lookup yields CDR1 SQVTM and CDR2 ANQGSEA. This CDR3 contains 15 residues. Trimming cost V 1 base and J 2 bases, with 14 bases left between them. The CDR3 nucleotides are TGCAGCGTTGAAGGAGACAGACGGCGGCAAGAGACCCAGTACTTC. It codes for CSVEGDRRRQETQYF.

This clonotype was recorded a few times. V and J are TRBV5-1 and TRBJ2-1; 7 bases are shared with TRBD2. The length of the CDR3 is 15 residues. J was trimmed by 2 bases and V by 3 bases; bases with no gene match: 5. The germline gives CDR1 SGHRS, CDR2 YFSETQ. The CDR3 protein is CASSSREVAYNEQFF. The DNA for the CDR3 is TGCGCCAGCAGCTCCCGGGAGGTTGCCTACAATGAGCAGTTCTTC.

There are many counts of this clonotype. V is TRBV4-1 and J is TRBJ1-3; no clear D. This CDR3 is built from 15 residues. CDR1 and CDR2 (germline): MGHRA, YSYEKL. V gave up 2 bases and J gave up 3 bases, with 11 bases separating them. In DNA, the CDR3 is TGCGCCAGCAGCCAATATGGGTCTATTGGAAACACCATATATTTT. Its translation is CASSQYGSIGNTIYF.

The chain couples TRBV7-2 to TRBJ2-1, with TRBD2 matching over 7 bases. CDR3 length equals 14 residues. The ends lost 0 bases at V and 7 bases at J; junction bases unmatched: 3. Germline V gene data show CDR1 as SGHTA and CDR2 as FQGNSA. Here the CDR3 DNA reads TGTGCCAGCAGCTTAGCTTGGGGAGGGAATGAGCAGTTCTTC. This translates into CASSLAWGGNEQFF.

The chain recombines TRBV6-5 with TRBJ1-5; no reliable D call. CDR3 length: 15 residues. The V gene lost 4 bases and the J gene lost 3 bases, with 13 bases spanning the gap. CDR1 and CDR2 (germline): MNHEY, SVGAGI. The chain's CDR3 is CASSFFDNTNQPQHF. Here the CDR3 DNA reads TGTGCCAGCAGTTTCTTCGACAACACCAATCAGCCCCAGCATTTT.

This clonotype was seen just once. CDR3 bases: TGCAGCGTTGAAAGTAGCAGTTCGAACACCGGGGAGCTGTTTTTT. It codes for CSVESSSSNTGELFF. The V and J genes are TRBV29-1 and TRBJ2-2, with unresolved D. The CDR3 runs 15 residues. In germline, CDR1 is SQVTM, CDR2 ANQGSEA. The V gene lost 2 bases and the J gene lost 0 bases, with 10 bases spanning the gap.

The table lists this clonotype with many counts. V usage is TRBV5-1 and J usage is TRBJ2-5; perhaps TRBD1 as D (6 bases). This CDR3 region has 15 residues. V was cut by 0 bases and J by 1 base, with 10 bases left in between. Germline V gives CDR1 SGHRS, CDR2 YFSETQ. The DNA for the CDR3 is TGCGCCAGCAGCTTGGTAGGGGACATCCAAGAGACCCAGTACTTC. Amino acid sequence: CASSLVGDIQETQYF. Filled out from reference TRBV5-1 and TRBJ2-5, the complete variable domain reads KAGVTQTPRYLIKTRGQQVTLSCSPISGHRSVSWYQQTPGQGLQFLFEYFSETQRNKGNFPGRFSGRQFSNSRSEMNVSTLELGDSALYLCASSLVGDIQETQYFGPGTRLLVL.

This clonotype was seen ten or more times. The CDR3: CASSFIYEQFF. The CDR3 bases are TGTGCCAGCAGTTTCATCTATGAGCAGTTCTTC. This chain joins TRBV12-3 or TRBV12-4 and TRBJ2-1; D remains unclear. V was clipped by 3 bases and J by 8 bases, with 5 bases between them. CDR3 length: 11 amino acids.

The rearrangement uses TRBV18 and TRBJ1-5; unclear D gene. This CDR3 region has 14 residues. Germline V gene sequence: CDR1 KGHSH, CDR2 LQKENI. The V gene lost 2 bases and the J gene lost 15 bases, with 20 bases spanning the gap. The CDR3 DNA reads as TGTGCCAGCTCACCAGTAGGGTTGGAGAGAATAGTGCATTTT. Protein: CASSPVGLERIVHF.

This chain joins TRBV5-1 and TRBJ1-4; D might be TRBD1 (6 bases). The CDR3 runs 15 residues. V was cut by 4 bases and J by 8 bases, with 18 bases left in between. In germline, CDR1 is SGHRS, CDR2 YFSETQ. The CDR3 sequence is CASSTTGGQFEKLFF. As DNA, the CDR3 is TGCGCCAGCAGCACCACGGGGGGGCAATTCGAAAAACTGTTTTTT.

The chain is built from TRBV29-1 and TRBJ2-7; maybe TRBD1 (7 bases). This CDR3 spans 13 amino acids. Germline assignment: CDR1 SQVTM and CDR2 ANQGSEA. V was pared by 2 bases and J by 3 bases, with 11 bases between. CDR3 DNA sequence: TGCAGCGTTGAACGGCAGGGGGGCTACGAGCAGTACTTC. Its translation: CSVERQGGYEQYF.

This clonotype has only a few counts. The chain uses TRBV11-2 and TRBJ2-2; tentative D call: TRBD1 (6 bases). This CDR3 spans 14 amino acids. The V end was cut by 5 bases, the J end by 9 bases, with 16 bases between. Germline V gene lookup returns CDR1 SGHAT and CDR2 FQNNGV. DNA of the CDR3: TGTGCCAGCAGCGATAGACAGGCACCGAGGGAGCTGTTTTTT. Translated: CASSDRQAPRELFF. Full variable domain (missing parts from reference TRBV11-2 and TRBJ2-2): EAGVAQSPRYKIIEKRQSVAFWCNPISGHATLYWYQQILGQGPKLLIQFQNNGVVDDSQLPKDRFSAERLKGVDSTLKIQPAKLEDSAVYLCASSDRQAPRELFFGEGSRLTVL.

Written as DNA, the CDR3 is TGCGCCAGCAGCCTCTCTACTAGCGGGAGGGCCGTCGGGGAGCTGTTTTTT. Its translation: CASSLSTSGRAVGELFF. V and J are TRBV5-1 and TRBJ2-2; 13 bases line up with TRBD2. From germline, CDR1 is SGHRS and CDR2 YFSETQ. The J segment lost 7 bases and the V segment lost 4 bases, leaving 10 bases of the junction unmatched. CDR3 length: 17 amino acids.